This entry lists 16 T cell receptor beta chains sequenced from one sample in a study of blood T cells in healthy people across ages. A sample-barcoded 5' primer and a J-beta primer mix were used in a second PCR of roughly 7 to 11 cycles. From the 5' RACE reads, TCRdb called clonotypes with MiXCR, one entry per CDR3 protein. The sample has about 290,000 distinct CDR3 sequences, around 30% seen once. What was sequenced was blood. The receptors come from a woman aged 65 to 85 in good health.

In this sample, this clonotype turned up a few times. The rearrangement links TRBV28 to TRBJ2-2; 10 bases agree with TRBD1. The trim removed 2 bases at V and 9 bases at J, leaving 9 bases unmatched. Germline V gene lookup returns CDR1 MDHEN and CDR2 SYDVKM. The CDR3 sequence is 16 residues long. The CDR3 here is CASSLRDRGISRELFF. The CDR3 bases are TGTGCCAGCAGTTTACGGGACAGGGGAATAAGTAGGGAGCTGTTTTTT.

On this clonotype: At one boundary the junction diverges from the germline segment, which might be a read error. The chain uses TRBV7-2 and TRBJ2-2, with a weak D call TRBD2 (6 bases). Per the germline V gene, CDR1 is SGHTA and CDR2 is FQGNSA. This CDR3 spans 13 amino acids. CDR3 bases: TGTGCCAGCAGCTTAGATCTAGTTGGGGAGGTGTTTTTT. Its translation is CASSLDLVGEVFF.

The V and J genes are TRBV15 and TRBJ2-3; no reliable D call. The CDR3 consists of 16 residues. Germline loops: CDR1 LNHNV, CDR2 YYDKDF (reference sequence). The V end lost 6 bases, the J end lost 1 base, and 17 bases lay between the germline ends. The CDR3 here is CATSRRSSWGTDTQYF. CDR3 sequence (DNA): TGTGCCACCAGTAGAAGGTCCTCTTGGGGCACAGATACGCAGTATTTT.

This clonotype was detected only a few times. This chain joins TRBV9 and TRBJ2-7; D is possibly TRBD2 (7 bases). The V end was cut by 2 bases, the J end by 1 base, with 13 bases between. The CDR3 extends over 15 amino acids. CDR1 and CDR2 (germline): SGDLS, YYNGEE. CDR3 DNA: TGTGCCAGCAGCGTCACGGGGGGCAGGTCCTACGAGCAGTACTTC. This translates into CASSVTGGRSYEQYF.

CDR3 residues: CSFVLNSGNTIYF. The CDR3 DNA sequence: TGCAGTTTTGTTCTCAACTCTGGAAACACCATATATTTT. The V gene is TRBV20-1, the J gene TRBJ1-3; no definite D call. Germline V gives CDR1 DFQATT, CDR2 SNEGSKA (reference sequence). The CDR3 is made up of 13 amino acids. The V end was cut by 8 bases, the J end by 0 bases, with 11 bases between.

This clonotype was observed a few times. V and J are TRBV6-5 and TRBJ2-1; no clear D. Germline values: CDR1 MNHEY, CDR2 SVGAGI. The germline V and J ends were trimmed by 6 bases and 4 bases, with 10 bases remaining between them. The CDR3 extends over 13 amino acids. The CDR3 loop reads CASSGPAYNEQFF. The CDR3 DNA sequence: TGTGCCAGCAGCGGACCCGCATACAATGAGCAGTTCTTC.

This chain joins TRBV20-1 and TRBJ2-3; TRBD2 aligns across 8 bases. The CDR3 contains 14 residues. Germline V gives CDR1 DFQATT, CDR2 SNEGSKA (reference sequence). Losses at the gene ends were 3 bases for V and 6 bases for J; bases not matched to a gene: 8. DNA of the CDR3: TGCAGTGCTAGGGGTAGCGGGGCCGGTGATACGCAGTATTTT. Its protein is CSARGSGAGDTQYF.

With regard to this clonotype: A much more abundant neighbour one base away suggests this may be a read error. The chain joins TRBV28 to TRBJ2-5; 7 bases are a match to TRBD2. The CDR3 extends over 15 amino acids. CDR1 is MDHEN and CDR2 is SYDVKM in the germline V gene. The CDR3 DNA reads as TGTTCCAGCAGCCCATCCGGGAGGAAACAAGAGACCCAGTACTTC. This sequence encodes CSSSPSGRKQETQYF.

The chain joins TRBV12-3 or TRBV12-4 to TRBJ1-5, with D uncertain. V lost 6 bases, J lost 4 bases, and 10 bases lay in between. The CDR3 sequence is 13 residues long. CDR3 sequence reads: CASRESGNQPQHF. CDR3 coding DNA: TGTGCCAGCAGAGAAAGTGGGAATCAGCCCCAGCATTTT.

This clonotype occurred a few times. The V gene is TRBV25-1, the J gene TRBJ1-2; a weak D match, TRBD1 (6 bases). The CDR3 runs 15 residues. Trimming removed 5 bases from V and 3 bases from J, with 16 bases in between. CDR1 is MGHDK and CDR2 is SYGVNS in the germline V gene. Here the CDR3 DNA reads TGTGCCAGCAGTCTCACGGGGGGGCCAGACTATGGCTACACCTTC. Translation: CASSLTGGPDYGYTF.

This clonotype has more than one count but fewer than ten. This chain joins TRBV5-5 and TRBJ2-7; 14 nucleotides align to TRBD2. Germline loops: CDR1 SGHKS, CDR2 YYEKEE (reference sequence). Losses at the gene ends were 2 bases for V and 3 bases for J; bases not matched to a gene: 7. The CDR3 covers 17 residues. CDR3 residues: CASSFEGTSGSFYEQYV. The CDR3 DNA is TGTGCCAGCAGCTTCGAAGGGACTAGCGGGAGTTTCTACGAGCAGTACGTC.

The chain recombines TRBV20-1 with TRBJ1-3; the D gene is possibly TRBD1 (6 bases). The CDR3 contains 16 residues. Per germline, CDR1 DFQATT and CDR2 SNEGSKA (reference sequence). V was trimmed by 6 bases and J by 3 bases, leaving 21 bases between them. The CDR3 loop reads CSALTGGGRFGNTIYF. CDR3 bases: TGCAGTGCCCTTACTGGGGGGGGGCGCTTTGGAAACACCATATATTTT.

This clonotype was picked up many times. The chain carries TRBV20-1 and TRBJ2-7; D uncertain. CDR3 length: 12 residues. The germline V gene has CDR1 DFQATT and CDR2 SNEGSKA (reference sequence). V lost 3 bases, J lost 1 base, and 7 bases lay in between. The CDR3 protein is CSASVQSYEQYF. In nucleotides, the CDR3 is TGCAGTGCTAGTGTACAGTCCTACGAGCAGTACTTC.

This clonotype was seen a handful of times. This may stem from a read error, because a much larger clone lies one nucleotide away. The V and J genes are TRBV11-2 and TRBJ2-5; no reliable D call. CDR3 length: 15 amino acids. V shed 2 bases and J shed 3 bases, with 13 bases lying between them. The germline CDR1 and CDR2 sequences are SGHAT and FQNNGV. The CDR3 nucleotides read TGTGCCAGCAGCTTAACCATGAACCCTAAAGAGACCCAGTACTTC. It codes for CASSLTMNPKETQYF. Combining the CDR3 with reference TRBV11-2 and TRBJ2-5 gives the whole variable domain EAGVAQSPRYKIIEKRQSVAFWCNPISGHATLYWYQQILGQGPKLLIQFQNNGVVDDSQLPKDRFSAERLKGVDSTLKIQPAKLEDSAVYLCASSLTMNPKETQYFGPGTRLLVL.

This clonotype has more than one count but fewer than ten. V gene TRBV7-2 combines with J gene TRBJ2-5; D call uncertain. Germline V CDR1 and CDR2: SGHTA, FQGNSA. V was pared by 7 bases and J by 5 bases, with 8 bases between. The CDR3 is 11 amino acids. The CDR3: CASIHGETQYF. The CDR3, as DNA: TGTGCCAGCATACACGGGGAGACCCAGTACTTC.

The CDR3: CAISGPGTSGSFMGRGTQYF. CDR3 bases: TGTGCCATCAGTGGGCCAGGGACTAGCGGGAGTTTTATGGGTCGAGGGACCCAGTACTTC. The chain couples TRBV10-3 to TRBJ2-5; 14 bases align to TRBD2. CDR1 ENHRY and CDR2 SYGVKD come from the germline V gene. The CDR3 is made up of 20 amino acids. Trimming cost V 4 bases and J 7 bases; bases outside gene matches: 20.